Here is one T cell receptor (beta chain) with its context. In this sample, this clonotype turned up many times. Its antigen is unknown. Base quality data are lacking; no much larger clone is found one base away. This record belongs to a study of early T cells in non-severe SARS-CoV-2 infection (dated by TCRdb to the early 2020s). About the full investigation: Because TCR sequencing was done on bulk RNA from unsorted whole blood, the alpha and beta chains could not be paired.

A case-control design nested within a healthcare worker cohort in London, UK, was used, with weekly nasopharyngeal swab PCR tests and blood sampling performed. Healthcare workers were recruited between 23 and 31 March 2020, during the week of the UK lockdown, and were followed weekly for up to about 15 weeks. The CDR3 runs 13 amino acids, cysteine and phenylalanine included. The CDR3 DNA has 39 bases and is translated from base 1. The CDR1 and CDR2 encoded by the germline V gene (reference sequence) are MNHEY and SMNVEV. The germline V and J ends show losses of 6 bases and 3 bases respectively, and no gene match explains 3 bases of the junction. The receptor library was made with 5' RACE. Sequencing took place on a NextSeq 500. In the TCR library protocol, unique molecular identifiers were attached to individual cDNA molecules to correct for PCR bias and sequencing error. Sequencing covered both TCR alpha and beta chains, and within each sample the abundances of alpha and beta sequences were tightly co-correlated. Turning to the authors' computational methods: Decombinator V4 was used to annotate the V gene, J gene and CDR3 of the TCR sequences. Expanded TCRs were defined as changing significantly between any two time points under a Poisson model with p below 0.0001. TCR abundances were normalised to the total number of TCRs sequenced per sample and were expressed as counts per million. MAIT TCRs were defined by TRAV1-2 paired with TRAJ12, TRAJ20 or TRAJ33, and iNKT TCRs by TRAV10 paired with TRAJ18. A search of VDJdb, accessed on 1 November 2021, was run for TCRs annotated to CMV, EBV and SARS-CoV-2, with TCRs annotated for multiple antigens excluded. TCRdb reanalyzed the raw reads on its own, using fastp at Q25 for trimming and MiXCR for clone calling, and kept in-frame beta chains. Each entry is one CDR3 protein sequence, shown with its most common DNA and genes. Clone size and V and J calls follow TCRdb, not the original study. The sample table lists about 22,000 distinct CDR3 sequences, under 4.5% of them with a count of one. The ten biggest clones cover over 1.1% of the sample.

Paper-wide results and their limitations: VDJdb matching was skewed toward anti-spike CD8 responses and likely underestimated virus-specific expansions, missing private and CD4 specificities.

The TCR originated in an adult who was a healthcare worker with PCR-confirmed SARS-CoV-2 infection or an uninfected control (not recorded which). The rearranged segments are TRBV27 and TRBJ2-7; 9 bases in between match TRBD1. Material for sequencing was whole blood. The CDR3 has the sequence CASSGDRVYEQYF. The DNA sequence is TGTGCCAGCAGCGGGGACAGGGTCTACGAGCAGTACTTC.